The 24 T cell receptor beta chains listed next were all sequenced from one sample in a study of Graves' ophthalmopathy and Graves' hyperthyroidism. TCR beta CDR3 amplification used RNA transcripts. First-round RT-PCR with HTBI primers preceded a second-round multiplex PCR. In TCRdb, the multiplex PCR reads were re-called with MiXCR into one record per CDR3 protein. The data contain 200,000 to 250,000 distinct CDR3 sequences, under 30% of them singletons. The sample consisted of peripheral blood. The source of these receptors is a man aged 50-60 years with Graves' ophthalmopathy.

The chain combines TRBV19 with TRBJ1-5; a possible D gene is TRBD1 (6 bases). V lost 3 bases to trimming and J lost 2 bases, with 17 bases between them. Germline V lookup: CDR1 LNHDA, CDR2 SQIVND (reference sequence). The CDR3 covers 17 residues. CDR3 in amino acids: CASSIRGASYGNQPQHF. The CDR3 DNA is TGTGCCAGTAGTATTCGGGGGGCTAGCTATGGCAATCAGCCCCAGCATTTT.

At least ten counts were recorded for this clonotype. This sequence joins TRBV6-5 and TRBJ2-5; D not certain. Germline V gene lookup returns CDR1 MNHEY and CDR2 SVGAGI. The CDR3 covers 13 residues. Trimming took off 6 bases at V and 0 bases at J, with 8 bases between the two ends. This CDR3 is CASRPTYQETQYF. CDR3 DNA: TGTGCCAGCAGACCGACGTACCAAGAGACCCAGTACTTC.

The sample holds many counts of this clonotype. V usage is TRBV9 and J usage is TRBJ2-5, with TRBD1 identical over 7 bases. Germline loops: CDR1 SGDLS, CDR2 YYNGEE. The trim removed 5 bases at V and 2 bases at J, leaving 6 bases unmatched. CDR3 length equals 14 residues. The CDR3 is CASSLQGSQETQYF. CDR3 bases: TGTGCCAGCAGTTTACAGGGGTCACAAGAGACCCAGTACTTC.

The chain employs TRBV12-3 or TRBV12-4 and TRBJ1-1, with D possibly being TRBD1 (5 bases). V lost 4 bases and J lost 5, with 17 bases in between. There are 15 residues in the CDR3. The CDR3 DNA reads TGTGCCAGCAGTTCCCTTATTAGGGAGGGGACTGAAGCTTTCTTT. Protein sequence: CASSSLIREGTEAFF.

At least ten counts were recorded for this clonotype. This chain connects TRBV20-1 to TRBJ2-5, with D hard to call. The germline V gene has CDR1 DFQATT and CDR2 SNEGSKA (reference sequence). The length of the CDR3 is 13 residues. The V gene lost 5 bases and the J gene lost 1 base, with 11 bases spanning the gap. For the CDR3, the DNA is TGCAGTGCTTTGGGCTCTAGCCAAGAGACCCAGTACTTC. It translates to CSALGSSQETQYF.

The V gene is TRBV13, the J gene TRBJ1-1; maybe TRBD1 (6 bases). The V end was cut by 5 bases, the J end by 1 base, with 29 bases between. Germline CDR1 reads PRHDT; CDR2 reads FYEKMQ (reference sequence). The CDR3 consists of 20 residues. The CDR3: CASSLLHHGDTPFTNTEAFF. CDR3 bases: TGTGCCAGCAGCCTCCTCCACCACGGGGACACACCCTTCACGAACACTGAAGCTTTCTTT.

This clonotype was observed at least ten times. The chain links TRBV6-1 to TRBJ2-7, with unresolved D. V lost 3 bases and J lost 6, with 15 bases in between. CDR3 length: 14 residues. Germline CDR1 reads MNHNS; CDR2 reads SASEGT. The chain's CDR3 is CASSDKGAGPEQYF. The CDR3 DNA sequence: TGTGCCAGCAGTGATAAGGGCGCAGGACCCGAGCAGTACTTC.

At least ten counts were recorded for this clonotype. The CDR3 is CSVEDQNTGELFF. The CDR3 DNA is TGCAGCGTTGAAGATCAGAACACCGGGGAGCTGTTTTTT. The J gene is TRBJ2-2, the V gene TRBV29-1; D not certain. The CDR3 has 13 amino acids. CDR1 is SQVTM, CDR2 ANQGSEA, per germline. The V and J ends lost 0 bases and 1 base respectively, with 3 bases between them.

This clonotype was detected many times. In nucleotides, the CDR3 is TGTGCCAGCAGCGCCACAGGACAGGGGTGGACGCAGTATTTT. Its protein product is CASSATGQGWTQYF. This chain uses TRBV9 with TRBJ2-3; TRBD1 agrees at 9 bases. The CDR3 covers 14 residues. Trimming removed 3 bases from V and 9 bases from J; junction bases left unmatched: 8. Looked up from germline, CDR1 is SGDLS and CDR2 is YYNGEE. The full variable domain, its missing parts supplied by reference TRBV9 and TRBJ2-3, is DSGVTQTPKHLITATGQRVTLRCSPRSGDLSVYWYQQSLDQGLQFLIQYYNGEERAKGNILERFSAQQFPDLHSELNLSSLELGDSALYFCASSATGQGWTQYFGPGTRLTVL.

This chain joins TRBV6-1 and TRBJ2-2; D is undetermined. Germline V gene sequence: CDR1 MNHNS, CDR2 SASEGT. V lost 8 bases, J lost 4 bases, and 20 bases lay in between. This CDR3 is built from 16 residues. CDR3 region: CASCTGPSASTGELFF. In DNA form, the CDR3 reads TGTGCCAGCTGTACCGGGCCTTCAGCGAGCACCGGGGAGCTGTTTTTT.

This clonotype was counted at least ten times. The rearrangement links TRBV19 to TRBJ2-2; 12 bases map to TRBD2. From germline, CDR1 is LNHDA and CDR2 SQIVND (reference sequence). This CDR3 comprises 21 residues. Trimming cost V 6 bases and J 1 base; bases outside gene matches: 18. CDR3 region: CASRTTGVPGLAGLNTGELFF. The CDR3 coding sequence is TGTGCCAGTAGGACGACAGGGGTCCCGGGACTAGCGGGTTTGAACACCGGGGAGCTGTTTTTT.

The chain recombines TRBV12-3 or TRBV12-4 with TRBJ2-5; 10 nucleotides agree with TRBD2. The CDR3 consists of 17 residues. V lost 7 bases to trimming and J lost 4 bases; unmatched junction nucleotides: 15. The CDR3 DNA sequence: TGTGCCAGCACCCTAAGCGGGGGGGGTAAAGGCAGAGAGACCCAGTACTTC. Translation: CASTLSGGGKGRETQYF.

The chain combines TRBV30 with TRBJ1-1, with D uncertain. V was shortened by 3 bases and J by 6 bases, with 14 bases between the two germline ends. This CDR3 spans 13 amino acids. Germline CDR1 is GTSNPN and CDR2 is SVGIG (reference sequence). CDR3 nucleotide sequence: TGTGCCTGGAGGCCGGGGTTTAAGGCTGAAGCTTTCTTT. Translating it yields CAWRPGFKAEAFF.

This clonotype was observed many times. The chain recombines TRBV20-1 with TRBJ2-5, with D possibly matching TRBD2 (5 bases). Trimming stripped 5 bases from V and 0 bases from J, with 13 bases between. Germline loops: CDR1 DFQATT, CDR2 SNEGSKA (reference sequence). The CDR3 runs to 14 residues. CDR3: CSADDGKYQETQYF. The CDR3 bases are TGCAGTGCTGACGACGGGAAGTACCAAGAGACCCAGTACTTC.

The chain carries TRBV7-2 and TRBJ1-5, with D perhaps TRBD1 (5 bases). The V gene's germline CDR1 is SGHTA and CDR2 FQGNSA. This CDR3 spans 12 amino acids. The V end was cut by 5 bases, the J end by 9 bases, with 11 bases between. The CDR3 sequence: CASSQGGRPQHF. For the CDR3, the DNA is TGTGCCAGCAGCCAGGGAGGGAGGCCCCAGCATTTT.

This clonotype was observed at least ten times. The chain is built from TRBV6-5 and TRBJ1-2, with D maybe TRBD1 (6 bases). Per the germline V gene, CDR1 is MNHEY and CDR2 is SVGAGI. The CDR3 runs 15 residues. V was pared by 6 bases and J by 0 bases, with 14 bases between. The CDR3 loop is CASSSGTHSNYGYTF. DNA of the CDR3: TGTGCCAGCAGCTCCGGGACACACTCTAACTATGGCTACACCTTC.

The chain is built from TRBV28 and TRBJ1-1; no reliable D call. The germline CDR1 and CDR2 sequences are MDHEN and SYDVKM. V lost 2 bases to trimming and J lost 4 bases, with 11 bases between them. CDR3 size: 14 residues. CDR3 bases: TGTGCCAGCAGTTTAGCCCGGCCCGGCACTGAAGCTTTCTTT. Its translation is CASSLARPGTEAFF.

This clonotype was picked up many times. This chain connects TRBV25-1 to TRBJ1-5; D gene unclear. The germline V and J ends were trimmed by 1 base and 6 bases, with 7 bases remaining between them. CDR3 size: 13 residues. CDR1 and CDR2 (germline): MGHDK, SYGVNS. CDR3 loop: CASSESPGQPQHF. The CDR3 nucleotides read TGTGCCAGCAGTGAATCCCCAGGTCAGCCCCAGCATTTT.

In this sample, this clonotype turned up many times. This chain connects TRBV15 to TRBJ2-2, with 9 bases aligning to TRBD2. V was pared by 1 base and J by 5 bases, with 5 bases of the junction left unmatched. The CDR3 loop spans 16 amino acids. Germline CDR1 is LNHNV and CDR2 is YYDKDF (reference sequence). CDR3 amino acids: CATSRGSGRNTGELFF. In DNA form, the CDR3 reads TGTGCCACCAGCAGAGGAAGCGGGAGGAATACCGGGGAGCTGTTTTTT.

The table lists this clonotype with many counts. This chain uses TRBV12-3 or TRBV12-4 with TRBJ2-7, with D hard to call. The CDR3 has 11 residues. The V and J ends lost 5 bases and 6 bases respectively, with 8 bases between them. CDR3 DNA: TGTGCCAGCAGTCAGAGCACCGAGCAGTACTTC. As protein: CASSQSTEQYF.

This chain joins TRBV12-3 or TRBV12-4 and TRBJ1-1; D gene uncertain. This CDR3 is 16 amino acids long. Between the trimmed V and J ends, which lost 0 bases and 6 bases, there was a span of 17 bases. CDR3 nucleotides: TGTGCCAGCAGTTTAGCGCGCCCCAGCCCTACATCTGAAGCTTTCTTT. This sequence encodes CASSLARPSPTSEAFF.

This clonotype was seen at least ten times. This rearrangement joins TRBV7-8 to TRBJ2-5; D tentatively fits TRBD1 or TRBD2 (6 bases each). Deletions cut 5 bases from V and 7 bases from J, with 23 bases between. The CDR3 consists of 16 residues. Per the germline V gene, CDR1 is SGHVS and CDR2 is FQNEAQ. The CDR3 loop reads CASSVMQGTGTWTQYF. CDR3 bases: TGTGCCAGCAGCGTCATGCAGGGGACTGGGACTTGGACCCAGTACTTC.

This clonotype has more than one count but fewer than ten. J is TRBJ2-5 and V is TRBV7-2; weak D call: TRBD1 (6 bases). The germline V gene has CDR1 SGHTA and CDR2 FQGNSA. The V end lost 5 bases, the J end lost 3 bases, and 10 bases lay between the germline ends. CDR3 length: 13 residues. The CDR3 nucleotides are TGTGCCAGCAGCCCGTACAGGGAAGAGACCCAGTACTTC. This codes for CASSPYREETQYF.

This clonotype was seen many times. The CDR3 DNA sequence: TGTGCCAGCAGCCTAGGATGGCGGCGGCAAGAGACCCAGTACTTC. This translates into CASSLGWRRQETQYF. The chain uses TRBV2 and TRBJ2-5; unclear D gene. The CDR3 runs 15 residues. V was shortened by 6 bases and J by 2 bases, with 16 bases between the two germline ends. Germline V gene data show CDR1 as SNHLY and CDR2 as FYNNEI.